One and the same sample provided the 31 T cell receptor beta chains below, sequenced in a study of regulatory T cells in long-lasting Graves disease. Sequencing libraries for TCR beta were prepared with iRepertoire HTBI primers and Arm-PCR of CDR3 regions. TCRdb redid the calling of the multiplex PCR reads with MiXCR, one entry per CDR3 protein. The sample shows some 330,000 distinct CDR3 sequences, over 9.5% of them seen only once. The time point denotes: newly diagnosed GD, antithyroid drugs for less than 3 months. Extracted RNA from PBMCs served as the source of the TCR library. A further study also used this sample, focusing on T cells in Graves' hyperthyroidism and ophthalmopathy.

Here the sequenced sample was peripheral blood mononuclear cells (PBMCs), taken at new diagnosis, from a patient treated with antithyroid drugs. All receptors come from a woman aged 18-30 years with Graves disease.

This clonotype showed up many times. This chain connects TRBV3-1 to TRBJ1-1; TRBD1 aligns across 10 bases. This CDR3 is 15 amino acids long. Unmatched junction bases numbered 5, after V lost 4 bases and J lost 3 bases. The germline gives CDR1 LGHDT, CDR2 YNNKEL (reference sequence). The CDR3 DNA follows: TGTGCCAGCAGCCCCCGGGACAGGGGACACACTGAAGCTTTCTTT. Protein product: CASSPRDRGHTEAFF.

This clonotype was counted only a few times. This chain connects TRBV24-1 to TRBJ2-7, with D possibly matching TRBD1 (6 bases). The CDR3 sequence is 14 residues long. Deletions cut 7 bases from V and 4 bases from J, with 16 bases between. Germline assignment: CDR1 KGHDR and CDR2 SFDVKD. The CDR3 here is CATSPGDGPYEQYF. CDR3 DNA sequence: TGTGCCACCAGCCCAGGGGACGGGCCGTACGAGCAGTACTTC.

This clonotype has ten or more counts. This chain uses TRBV3-1 with TRBJ1-1; D perhaps matches TRBD1 (6 bases). The CDR3 has 16 residues. The ends were cut back, 4 bases at V and 5 bases at J, with 20 bases in the middle. Per germline, CDR1 LGHDT and CDR2 YNNKEL (reference sequence). CDR3 protein: CASSPRAGGANTEAFF. DNA for the CDR3: TGTGCCAGCAGCCCGAGGGCGGGGGGCGCAAATACTGAAGCTTTCTTT.

A few counts support this clonotype. J is TRBJ2-5 and V is TRBV4-3; D is uncertain. This CDR3 comprises 15 residues. The germline V and J ends were trimmed by 0 bases and 4 bases, with 12 bases remaining between them. The V gene's germline CDR1 is LGHNA and CDR2 YSLEER. CDR3 region: CASSQDGLPIETQYF. CDR3 DNA: TGCGCCAGCAGCCAAGATGGGCTTCCCATAGAGACCCAGTACTTC.

In this sample, this clonotype turned up many times. This sequence joins TRBV7-2 and TRBJ1-2; D perhaps matches TRBD1 (6 bases). CDR1 is SGHTA and CDR2 is FQGNSA in the germline V gene. V lost 1 base to trimming and J lost 6 bases, with 18 bases between them. This CDR3 is built from 16 residues. CDR3 sequence reads: CASSLGAGRGRNGYTF. CDR3 DNA: TGTGCCAGCAGCTTAGGCGCCGGCAGGGGTCGGAATGGCTACACCTTC.

In its sample, this clonotype was seen a few times. The gene calls are TRBV12-3 or TRBV12-4 and TRBJ1-1; D is perhaps TRBD1 (6 bases). The CDR3 has 16 amino acids. Deletions cut 2 bases from V and 5 bases from J, with 18 bases between. The CDR3 reads CASSLRRGGGSTEAFF. CDR3 sequence (DNA): TGTGCCAGCAGTTTAAGAAGAGGGGGGGGTTCGACTGAAGCTTTCTTT.

CDR3 in amino acids: CASSFGQIPPNTIYGYTF. CDR3 DNA: TGTGCCAGCAGCTTCGGACAGATACCTCCAAACACAATCTATGGCTACACCTTC. This chain uses TRBV5-4 with TRBJ1-2, with D maybe TRBD1 (6 bases). The CDR3 consists of 18 residues. Looked up from germline, CDR1 is SGHNT and CDR2 is YYREEE (reference sequence). Trimming left V 2 bases short and J 4 bases short, with 24 bases between. Full variable domain (rest looked up from reference TRBV5-4 and TRBJ1-2): ETGVTQSPTHLIKTRGQQVTLRCSSQSGHNTVSWYQQALGQGPQFIFQYYREEENGRGNFPPRFSGLQFPNYSSELNVNALELDDSALYLCASSFGQIPPNTIYGYTFGSGTRLTVV.

The sample holds many counts of this clonotype. The chain's CDR3 is CASSLMGLAPNNEQFF. DNA for the CDR3: TGTGCCAGCAGCTTAATGGGCCTAGCGCCGAACAATGAGCAGTTCTTC. The chain employs TRBV7-3 and TRBJ2-1; a weak D match, TRBD2 (6 bases). Germline V gene lookup returns CDR1 SGHTA and CDR2 FQGTGA. Trimming took 1 base from V and 5 from J, leaving 15 bases between them. The CDR3 has 16 residues.

Of note for this clonotype: A read error likely explains this, since a far larger clone differs by one base. This chain joins TRBV27 and TRBJ2-5; the D gene is possibly TRBD1 (5 bases). This CDR3 comprises 13 residues. Germline CDR1 is MNHEY and CDR2 is SMNVEV (reference sequence). The ends were cut back, 5 bases at V and 3 bases at J, with 10 bases in the middle. CDR3 nucleotide sequence: TGTGCCAGCAGTGAGCTGACAGAAGAGACCCAGTACTTC. Its translation: CASSELTEETQYF.

This clonotype was seen ten or more times. The chain links TRBV7-8 to TRBJ2-7, with D possibly matching TRBD2 (5 bases). Germline CDR1 and CDR2: SGHVS and FQNEAQ. This CDR3 has 17 residues. V dropped 5 bases and J dropped 1 base, with 21 bases sitting between them. CDR3 protein: CASSPPGRPRRSYEQYF. CDR3 nucleotides: TGTGCCAGCAGCCCACCCGGTCGGCCCCGGAGGTCCTACGAGCAGTACTTC. Drawing the rest from reference TRBV7-8 and TRBJ2-7, the complete variable domain is GAGVSQSPRYKVAKRGQDVALRCDPISGHVSLFWYQQALGQGPEFLTYFQNEAQLDKSGLPSDRFFAERPEGSVSTLKIQRTQQEDSAVYLCASSPPGRPRRSYEQYFGPGTRLTVT.

This clonotype occurred many times. J is TRBJ1-2 and V is TRBV28; tentative D call: TRBD1 (5 bases). Germline lookup yields CDR1 MDHEN and CDR2 SYDVKM. V lost 5 bases and J lost 6, with 16 bases in between. The CDR3 spans 14 residues. CDR3 nucleotides: TGTGCCAGCAGTAGACGGAGGGGAGAGAATGGCTACACCTTC. Its translation is CASSRRRGENGYTF.

This clonotype was recorded many times. The V call is TRBV12-3 or TRBV12-4, the J call TRBJ2-3; 10 bases map to TRBD2. J lost 2 bases, V lost 5 bases, and 4 bases had no gene match. The CDR3 loop spans 15 amino acids. CDR3 nucleotides: TGTGCCAGCAGTATACTAGCGGGATCCACAGATACGCAGTATTTT. This encodes CASSILAGSTDTQYF.

This clonotype was recorded many times. The chain couples TRBV6-1 to TRBJ1-5; 8 bases are a match to TRBD1. The ends lost 6 bases at V and 3 bases at J; junction bases unmatched: 16. The CDR3 loop spans 18 amino acids. The V gene's germline CDR1 is MNHNS and CDR2 SASEGT. This chain's CDR3 is CASRGFGTGVGFNQPQHF. The CDR3 DNA reads as TGTGCCAGCAGGGGATTCGGGACAGGTGTAGGATTCAATCAGCCCCAGCATTTT.

This clonotype was picked up many times. This chain links TRBV11-3 with TRBJ2-1; TRBD1 matches at 7 bases. The germline CDR1 and CDR2 sequences are SGHNT and YENEEA. This CDR3 is 15 amino acids long. V lost 0 bases and J lost 5; bases outside the gene matches: 4. CDR3 sequence reads: CASSLEHRGHNEQFF. DNA of the CDR3: TGTGCCAGCAGCTTAGAACACAGGGGCCACAATGAGCAGTTCTTC.

In this sample, this clonotype turned up many times. This chain uses TRBV9 with TRBJ2-5, with 7 bases that match TRBD2. The CDR3 is 15 amino acids. From germline, CDR1 is SGDLS and CDR2 YYNGEE. V gave up 1 base and J gave up 5 bases; unmatched junction bases: 8. The CDR3 loop is CASSVFGLGWETQYF. CDR3 sequence (DNA): TGTGCCAGCAGCGTATTCGGACTAGGCTGGGAGACCCAGTACTTC.

This clonotype was detected many times. V and J are TRBV28 and TRBJ2-5; 10 nucleotides match TRBD2. CDR3 length equals 15 residues. V lost 5 bases and J lost 5; bases outside the gene matches: 8. Germline V gene data show CDR1 as MDHEN and CDR2 as SYDVKM. CDR3 bases: TGTGCCAGCAGTGCAGCGGGAGGGCCGGTGGAGACCCAGTACTTC. The encoded protein is CASSAAGGPVETQYF.

This clonotype was detected many times. The rearrangement links TRBV20-1 to TRBJ2-2; D not certain. Germline CDR1 DFQATT, CDR2 SNEGSKA (reference sequence). Trimming pared 6 bases from V and 4 bases from J, leaving 21 bases between. This CDR3 region has 16 residues. The DNA for the CDR3 is TGCAGTGCAACTGGCACACCCGATCGTGGCACCGGGGAGCTGTTTTTT. Encoded protein: CSATGTPDRGTGELFF.

With regard to this clonotype: Possible read error: a much larger clone is one base away. The chain couples TRBV7-2 to TRBJ2-3; tentatively, D is TRBD2 (6 bases). The CDR3 is 17 residues long. V lost 4 bases and J lost 3, with 20 bases in between. CDR1 is SGHTA, CDR2 FQGNSA, per germline. CDR3 region: CASSSIIWGDLTDTQYF. In DNA form, the CDR3 reads TGTGCCAGCAGCTCCATAATTTGGGGGGATTTAACAGATACGCAGTATTTT.

In this sample, this clonotype turned up many times. V gene TRBV15 combines with J gene TRBJ2-2; no definite D call. CDR3 length equals 13 residues. Trimming removed 3 bases at V and 1 base at J, with 3 bases between. CDR1 and CDR2 (germline): LNHNV, YYDKDF (reference sequence). The CDR3 DNA reads as TGTGCCACCAGCAGGCGGAACACCGGGGAGCTGTTTTTT. Its translation: CATSRRNTGELFF.

This clonotype came up many times. The genes are TRBV4-2 and TRBJ1-1, with D possibly TRBD1 on 6 matching bases. This CDR3 has 14 residues. Trimming shortened V by 1 base and J by 4 bases, and 10 bases separated the two germline ends. Per germline, CDR1 LGHNA and CDR2 YNFKEQ. CDR3 residues: CASSQAFRGTEAFF. The CDR3 DNA is TGTGCCAGCAGCCAAGCGTTCAGGGGCACTGAAGCTTTCTTT.

This clonotype was counted ten times or more. This rearrangement joins TRBV27 to TRBJ2-1, with D unresolved. Germline CDR1 reads MNHEY; CDR2 reads SMNVEV (reference sequence). Deletions cut 5 bases from V and 4 bases from J, with 3 bases between. This CDR3 region has 11 residues. CDR3 in DNA: TGTGCCAGCAGTAATTACAATGAGCAGTTCTTC. This encodes CASSNYNEQFF.

This clonotype has a count of ten or more. At one end the junction does not follow the germline gene, possibly because of a read error. This chain uses TRBV7-3 with TRBJ2-1; TRBD2 aligns across 13 bases. Germline CDR1 is SGHTA and CDR2 is FQGTGA. The length of the CDR3 is 13 residues. The CDR3 DNA reads TGTGCTAGCAGCCAGGGACTAGCGGGAGAGCAGTTCTTC. This encodes CASSQGLAGEQFF.

This chain joins TRBV30 and TRBJ1-4; unclear D gene. Germline V CDR1 and CDR2: GTSNPN, SVGIG (reference sequence). The germline V and J ends were trimmed by 2 bases and 2 bases, with 12 bases remaining between them. This CDR3 comprises 15 residues. The DNA for the CDR3 is TGTGCCTGGAGTCCCTTGGCCCCGACTAATGAAAAACTGTTTTTT. Protein: CAWSPLAPTNEKLFF.

The chain has TRBV12-3 or TRBV12-4 and TRBJ2-2, with no clear D. Trimming took off 7 bases at V and 8 bases at J, with 8 bases between the two ends. There are 11 residues in the CDR3. CDR3 in DNA: TGTGCCAGCACTCCCTCGGGGGAGCTGTTTTTT. It codes for CASTPSGELFF.

The table lists this clonotype with many counts. The junction departs from germline at one end; a sequencing error may be responsible. V and J are TRBV20-1 and TRBJ2-1; D might be TRBD1 or TRBD2, each matching 5 bases. This CDR3 contains 13 residues. Germline assignment: CDR1 DFQATT and CDR2 SNEGSKA (reference sequence). The DNA for the CDR3 is TGCAGTGCTACCAAGGTGGGGGTCCGATCCGGAGTCTTC. Translating it yields CSATKVGVRSGVF.

Remarks on this clonotype: A read error may explain this, as a much larger clone is one base away. The chain recombines TRBV2 with TRBJ1-2; no clear D. The CDR3 is 14 amino acids. CDR1 is SNHLY, CDR2 FYNNEI, per germline. The CDR3 DNA is TGTGCCAGCAGTGAAGCGCGGGCAGGCTATGGCTGCACCTTC. Protein: CASSEARAGYGCTF.

This clonotype was detected ten times or more. The chain couples TRBV27 to TRBJ2-3; 10 nucleotides line up with TRBD2. Germline lookup yields CDR1 MNHEY and CDR2 SMNVEV (reference sequence). V lost 5 bases, J lost 14 bases, and 16 bases stayed unmatched. The CDR3 loop spans 15 amino acids. CDR3 sequence reads: CASSPQAGGPIVPYF. In DNA, the CDR3 is TGTGCCAGCAGTCCCCAAGCGGGAGGGCCCATCGTTCCGTATTTT.

The chain carries TRBV28 and TRBJ2-7, with a tentative D call TRBD2 (5 bases). This CDR3 is 13 amino acids long. Germline assignment: CDR1 MDHEN and CDR2 SYDVKM. The ends were cut back, 4 bases at V and 7 bases at J, with 14 bases in the middle. The CDR3 reads CASSSLSRREQYF. In nucleotides, the CDR3 is TGTGCCAGCAGTTCCCTATCTCGGAGGGAGCAGTACTTC.

This clonotype was picked up many times. The chain joins TRBV28 to TRBJ2-7; 9 bases align to TRBD2. The CDR3 contains 18 residues. Germline assignment: CDR1 MDHEN and CDR2 SYDVKM. With 6 bases clipped from V and 4 bases from J, the junction kept 19 bases outside the gene matches. For the CDR3, the DNA is TGTGCCAGCAGCCTACCCCCCCCCTTAGCGGGAGCGCATTACGAGCAGTACGTC. This codes for CASSLPPPLAGAHYEQYV.

This clonotype was recorded many times. This chain links TRBV2 with TRBJ2-1; the D gene is possibly TRBD2 (5 bases). V lost 1 base to trimming and J lost 4 bases, with 8 bases between them. The germline V gene encodes CDR1 SNHLY and CDR2 FYNNEI. This CDR3 contains 14 residues. CDR3 DNA: TGTGCCAGCAGTGAAGTGGGAGAATACAATGAGCAGTTCTTC. Translated, it gives CASSEVGEYNEQFF.

Only a few counts were recorded for this clonotype. The chain carries TRBV19 and TRBJ2-1, with a possible D match to TRBD2 (5 bases). Germline V gene data show CDR1 as LNHDA and CDR2 as SQIVND (reference sequence). Trimming took off 3 bases at V and 1 base at J, with 13 bases between the two ends. This CDR3 spans 16 amino acids. The CDR3 DNA is TGTGCCAGTAGTATTGAGGGAATAATGTCCTACAATGAGCAGTTCTTC. It is translated as CASSIEGIMSYNEQFF. The full variable domain, its missing parts supplied by reference TRBV19 and TRBJ2-1, is DGGITQSPKYLFRKEGQNVTLSCEQNLNHDAMYWYRQDPGQGLRLIYYSQIVNDFQKGDIAEGYSVSREKKESFPLTVTSAQKNPTAFYLCASSIEGIMSYNEQFFGPGTRLTVL.